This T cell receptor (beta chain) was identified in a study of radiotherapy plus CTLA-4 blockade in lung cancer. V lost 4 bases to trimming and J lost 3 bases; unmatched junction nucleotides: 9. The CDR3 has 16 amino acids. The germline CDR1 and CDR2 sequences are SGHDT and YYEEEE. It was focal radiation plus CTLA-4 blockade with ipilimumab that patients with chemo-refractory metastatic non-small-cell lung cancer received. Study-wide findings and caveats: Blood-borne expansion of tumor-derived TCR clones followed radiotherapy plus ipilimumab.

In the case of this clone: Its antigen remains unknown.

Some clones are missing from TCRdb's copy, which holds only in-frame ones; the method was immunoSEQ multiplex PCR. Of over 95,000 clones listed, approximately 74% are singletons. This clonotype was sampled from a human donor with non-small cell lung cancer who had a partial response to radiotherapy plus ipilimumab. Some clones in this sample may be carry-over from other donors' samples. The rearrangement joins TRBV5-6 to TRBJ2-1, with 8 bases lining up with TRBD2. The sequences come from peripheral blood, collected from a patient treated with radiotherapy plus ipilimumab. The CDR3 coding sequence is TGTGCCAGCAGCCCGAGGGAGCGGGGGTTCTACAATGAGCAGTTCTTC. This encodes CASSPRERGFYNEQFF.